The present entry profiles one TCR beta chain with its context. Its antigen is unknown. TCR beta CDR3 regions were amplified from RNA. An initial round of RT-PCR targeting the TCR CDR3 relied on the HTBI primer set. TCRdb re-called the multiplex PCR reads with MiXCR, one entry per CDR3 protein. The data contain 350,000 to 500,000 distinct CDR3 sequences, roughly 15% of them singletons. This specimen belongs to a study of T cells in Graves' hyperthyroidism and ophthalmopathy. General study results and limits: Most expanded thyroid clonotypes above 0.001 recurred in blood.

The CDR3 loop spans 16 amino acids. After removal of 5 bases from V and 5 bases from J, the junction contained 10 bases not matched to a gene. Germline V gene sequence: CDR1 SGHTA, CDR2 FQGNSA. The chain is built from TRBV7-2 and TRBJ2-3; the match to TRBD2 covers 10 bases. This receptor was identified in a woman aged 18-30 years with Graves' hyperthyroidism. Sequenced material: blood. The CDR3 is CASSPHRTSGGDTQYF. In nucleotides, the CDR3 is TGTGCCAGCAGCCCCCATAGGACTAGCGGAGGAGATACGCAGTATTTT.